These 27 T cell receptor beta chains were sequenced from one sample in a study of T-cell memory formation after mild COVID-19 (dated by TCRdb to the early 2020s). Library preparation used 5' RACE. Sequencing took place on an Illumina NovaSeq 6000. The public sequencing data were trimmed at Q25 with fastp and processed into clonotypes with MiXCR by TCRdb, which kept only in-frame beta chains. Every entry covers one CDR3 protein and lists the most common genes and DNA from its rows. The table for this sample lists roughly 400,000 distinct CDR3 sequences; approximately 15% of them were counted only once. Approximately 21% of the sample is in the top ten clones. Sequencing was performed on PBMCs or a T cell subset sorted from them (not recorded which). These receptors were taken from a man aged 18 to 35 who had mild COVID-19 (a few samples of this study predate the infection). The sample titles of this study are shuffled in the database, so cell type and time point are left out; the donor was told from shared clones.

This clonotype was counted only a few times. The rearrangement links TRBV10-3 to TRBJ2-7; 10 bases align to TRBD1. The CDR3 covers 15 residues. With 0 bases clipped from V and 5 bases from J, the junction kept 4 bases outside the gene matches. Germline-derived CDR1 and CDR2 are ENHRY and SYGVKD. DNA for the CDR3: TGTGCCATCAGTGAGTCGGGACAGGGGACTAACGAGCAGTACTTC. This gives the protein CAISESGQGTNEQYF.

The gene calls are TRBV20-1 and TRBJ2-1; 9 bases match TRBD1. Germline CDR1 and CDR2: DFQATT and SNEGSKA (reference sequence). The trim removed 5 bases at V and 7 bases at J, leaving 12 bases unmatched. The CDR3 covers 15 residues. CDR3 sequence (DNA): TGCAGTGCTCCCCTCCGGGACAGGGTTTGGAATGAGCAGTTCTTC. Translated: CSAPLRDRVWNEQFF.

V is TRBV7-6 and J is TRBJ2-7; 11 nucleotides match TRBD1. The V gene end was trimmed by 5 bases and the J gene end by 1 base; junction bases not matched to a gene: 7. This CDR3 comprises 16 residues. The germline V gene has CDR1 SGHVS and CDR2 FNYEAQ. The CDR3 here is CASSPWTGGASYEQYF. The CDR3 DNA reads as TGTGCCAGCAGCCCCTGGACAGGGGGCGCATCCTACGAGCAGTACTTC. Variable domain in full (rest from reference TRBV7-6 and TRBJ2-7): GAGVSQSPRYKVTKRGQDVALRCDPISGHVSLYWYRQALGQGPEFLTYFNYEAQQDKSGLPNDRFSAERPEGSISTLTIQRTEQRDSAMYRCASSPWTGGASYEQYFGPGTRLTVT.

The CDR3 protein is CATSRKTKNTGELFF. In DNA form, the CDR3 reads TGTGCCACCTCCCGAAAGACGAAGAACACCGGGGAGCTGTTTTTT. This chain links TRBV24-1 with TRBJ2-2; D is undetermined. The germline CDR1 and CDR2 sequences are KGHDR and SFDVKD. The CDR3 consists of 15 residues. V gave up 9 bases and J gave up 1 base, with 14 bases separating them.

This clonotype was recorded a few times. This chain uses TRBV20-1 with TRBJ2-5; a weak D match, TRBD1 (5 bases). This CDR3 spans 13 amino acids. Trimming took off 8 bases at V and 5 bases at J, with 18 bases between the two ends. Germline assignment: CDR1 DFQATT and CDR2 SNEGSKA (reference sequence). CDR3 region: CSPREGNGETQYF. DNA of the CDR3: TGCAGTCCCAGGGAAGGGAATGGGGAGACCCAGTACTTC.

This clonotype occurred many times. The chain joins TRBV27 to TRBJ2-3, with 11 bases matching TRBD2. Looked up from germline, CDR1 is MNHEY and CDR2 is SMNVEV (reference sequence). V lost 5 bases to trimming and J lost 8 bases; unmatched junction nucleotides: 6. The length of the CDR3 is 14 residues. CDR3 loop: CASSPLAGGRTQYF. DNA for the CDR3: TGTGCCAGCAGTCCCTTAGCGGGGGGGCGTACGCAGTATTTT.

The genes are TRBV28 and TRBJ2-7; possibly TRBD1 for D (6 bases). Germline V CDR1 and CDR2: MDHEN, SYDVKM. V was clipped by 4 bases and J by 2 bases, with 18 bases between them. This CDR3 region has 16 residues. CDR3 residues: CASSSYRDGIAYEQYV. As DNA, the CDR3 is TGTGCCAGCAGTTCTTACAGGGACGGAATTGCCTACGAGCAGTACGTC.

CDR3 region: CASRTGLGEQFF. In nucleotides, the CDR3 is TGCGCCAGCAGAACGGGACTCGGGGAGCAGTTCTTC. The rearrangement uses TRBV5-1 and TRBJ2-1, with D possibly matching TRBD2 (6 bases). The length of the CDR3 is 12 residues. V lost 5 bases, J lost 10 bases, and 13 bases lay in between. Germline loops: CDR1 SGHRS, CDR2 YFSETQ.

This clonotype was seen more than once but under ten times. V and J are TRBV5-1 and TRBJ2-6; D is ambiguous. From germline, CDR1 is SGHRS and CDR2 YFSETQ. The length of the CDR3 is 13 residues. The CDR3 loop is CEWTGSGANVLTF. In DNA form, the CDR3 reads TGCGAATGGACGGGCTCTGGGGCCAACGTCCTGACTTTC.

The V gene is TRBV7-9, the J gene TRBJ2-7; 9 bases fit TRBD1. Trimming at V came to 5 bases and at J to 2 bases, leaving 7 bases not matched to a gene. The CDR3 is made up of 15 amino acids. In germline, CDR1 is SEHNR, CDR2 FQNEAQ (reference sequence). CDR3 nucleotides: TGTGCCAGCAGCCCGGGACAGGGTGAACCCTACGAGCAGTACGTC. This encodes CASSPGQGEPYEQYV.

This clonotype has a handful of counts. The chain couples TRBV21-1 to TRBJ1-2; whether TRBD1, the table's D call, matches the DNA was not checked. TRBV21-1 represents a pseudogene. The CDR3 runs to 18 residues. The CDR3 coding sequence is TGTGCCAGCATCCCTCGGAGAGAGAGGGCAGGGGGGACAGGTGGCTACACCTTC. Translated: CASIPRRERAGGTGGYTF.

The chain uses TRBV5-4 and TRBJ2-7; 8 positions agree with TRBD1. Trimming cost V 10 bases and J 0 bases; bases outside gene matches: 6. CDR3 length equals 13 residues. Looked up from germline, CDR1 is SGHNT and CDR2 is YYREEE (reference sequence). As DNA, the CDR3 is TGTGCCCTTGGGCAGGGGGCCTCCTACGAGCAGTACTTC. Translation: CALGQGASYEQYF.

This clonotype was detected ten times or more. The rearrangement uses TRBV27 and TRBJ2-5, with a weak D call TRBD1 (5 bases). The CDR3 runs 12 residues. From germline, CDR1 is MNHEY and CDR2 SMNVEV (reference sequence). V was cut by 8 bases and J by 4 bases, with 11 bases left in between. The CDR3 DNA follows: TGTGCCAGCCAAGGGGTAGGAGAGACCCAGTACTTC. This codes for CASQGVGETQYF.

V and J are TRBV6-1 and TRBJ2-5, with TRBD2 identical over 9 bases. V lost 2 bases and J lost 4; bases outside the gene matches: 8. CDR1 is MNHNS and CDR2 is SASEGT in the germline V gene. This CDR3 region has 16 residues. CDR3 loop: CASSELGGGASETQYF. The CDR3 region has the DNA TGTGCCAGCAGTGAATTAGGCGGGGGGGCCTCAGAGACCCAGTACTTC.

In its sample, this clonotype was seen a few times. This chain uses TRBV7-9 with TRBJ2-2; the match to TRBD1 covers 8 bases. V dropped 7 bases and J dropped 1; count of bases not matched to a gene: 17. This CDR3 contains 19 residues. In germline, CDR1 is SEHNR, CDR2 FQNEAQ (reference sequence). The chain's CDR3 is CASTTNSDRQGRNTGELFF. CDR3 bases: TGTGCCAGCACCACTAACTCAGACCGACAGGGGCGGAACACCGGGGAGCTGTTTTTT.

V gene TRBV5-1 combines with J gene TRBJ2-7; D gene ambiguous. Trimming removed 0 bases at V and 2 bases at J, with 6 bases between. Per the germline V gene, CDR1 is SGHRS and CDR2 is YFSETQ. The length of the CDR3 is 13 residues. CDR3 region: CASSLANPYEQYV. CDR3 nucleotides: TGCGCCAGCAGCTTGGCCAATCCCTACGAGCAGTACGTC.

This clonotype was counted many times. The chain recombines TRBV5-1 with TRBJ2-1, with D perhaps matching TRBD2 (7 bases). With 3 bases removed from V and 15 bases from J, the gap between germline ends came to 19 bases. The germline V gene encodes CDR1 SGHRS and CDR2 YFSETQ. This CDR3 has 13 amino acids. In DNA form, the CDR3 reads TGCGCCAGCAGCTCCGACGGGGGGCCCGTCTGGTTCTTC. Its protein product is CASSSDGGPVWFF.

V usage is TRBV7-7 and J usage is TRBJ2-1, with 7 bases matching TRBD1. Germline CDR1 and CDR2: SSHAT and FNYEAQ (reference sequence). This CDR3 comprises 14 residues. With V trimmed by 4 bases and J by 5 bases, 5 bases remained unmatched. This CDR3 is CASSSGTDHNEQFF. The CDR3 region has the DNA TGTGCCAGCAGCTCCGGGACAGACCACAATGAGCAGTTCTTC.

The rearrangement uses TRBV20-1 and TRBJ2-7; tentatively, D is TRBD1 or TRBD2 (5 bases each). The V and J ends lost 0 bases and 4 bases respectively, with 13 bases between them. The germline CDR1 and CDR2 sequences are DFQATT and SNEGSKA (reference sequence). CDR3 length equals 14 residues. CDR3 amino acids: CSARDHRGRYEQYV. DNA of the CDR3: TGCAGTGCTAGAGATCACCGGGGCAGGTACGAGCAGTACGTC.

The chain joins TRBV20-1 to TRBJ2-3, with unresolved D. V lost 0 bases and J 3 bases, leaving 7 bases between the germline ends. This CDR3 is built from 13 residues. CDR1 and CDR2 (germline): DFQATT, SNEGSKA (reference sequence). CDR3 residues: CSAREGGTDTQYF. CDR3 sequence (DNA): TGCAGTGCTAGAGAAGGCGGTACAGATACGCAGTATTTT.

This clonotype came up a few times. V usage is TRBV20-1 and J usage is TRBJ2-7; 7 bases are a match to TRBD1. This CDR3 region has 16 residues. Germline V gene data show CDR1 as DFQATT and CDR2 as SNEGSKA (reference sequence). J gave up 1 base and V 5 bases, and 14 bases lay outside the gene matches. The CDR3 loop reads CSAVLPGTDPSYEQYF. CDR3 bases: TGCAGTGCTGTTCTTCCGGGGACAGACCCTTCCTACGAGCAGTACTTC.

The V and J genes are TRBV7-9 and TRBJ2-3, with D perhaps TRBD2 (6 bases). CDR3 size: 15 residues. Germline CDR1 and CDR2: SEHNR and FQNEAQ (reference sequence). V was cut by 2 bases and J by 1 base, with 10 bases left in between. DNA for the CDR3: TGTGCCAGCAGCTTAATCGAGCGGGGCACAGATACGCAGTATTTT. This encodes CASSLIERGTDTQYF. Together with reference TRBV7-9 and TRBJ2-3, the CDR3 gives the full variable domain: DTGVSQNPRHKITKRGQNVTFRCDPISEHNRLYWYRQTLGQGPEFLTYFQNEAQLEKSRLLSDRFSAERPKGSFSTLEIQRTEQGDSAMYLCASSLIERGTDTQYFGPGTRLTVL.

Only a few counts were recorded for this clonotype. The rearrangement joins TRBV3-1 to TRBJ2-7; D may match TRBD1 or TRBD2 (5 bases each). The germline V gene has CDR1 LGHDT and CDR2 YNNKEL (reference sequence). This CDR3 is built from 14 residues. Trimming stripped 1 base from V and 2 bases from J, with 9 bases between. The CDR3 DNA follows: TGTGCCAGCAGCCAAGGGGACGGGGCCTACGAGCAGTACTTC. Protein product: CASSQGDGAYEQYF.

The gene calls are TRBV27 and TRBJ2-7; possibly TRBD1 for D (6 bases). Germline CDR1 MNHEY, CDR2 SMNVEV (reference sequence). The length of the CDR3 is 12 residues. V shed 5 bases and J shed 7 bases, with 12 bases lying between them. Here the CDR3 DNA reads TGTGCCAGCAGTATACAGGGTGGTGAGCAGTACTTC. Its translation is CASSIQGGEQYF.

The rearrangement joins TRBV3-1 to TRBJ1-1; the D is unclear. Germline CDR1 is LGHDT and CDR2 is YNNKEL (reference sequence). CDR3 length equals 14 residues. Trimming removed 2 bases from V and 5 bases from J, with 12 bases in between. CDR3 in amino acids: CASSQTTPITEAFF. CDR3 nucleotides: TGTGCCAGCAGCCAAACAACACCAATAACTGAAGCTTTCTTT.

V usage is TRBV6-2 or TRBV6-3 and J usage is TRBJ2-1, with 10 positions matching TRBD2. The trim removed 2 bases at V and 12 bases at J, leaving 1 base unmatched. CDR3 size: 12 residues. CDR1 and CDR2 (germline): MNHEY, SVGEGT. The CDR3: CASSYTSGAQFF. The CDR3 DNA is TGTGCCAGCAGTTACACTAGCGGGGCGCAGTTCTTC.

This clonotype was counted between two and nine times. This sequence joins TRBV20-1 and TRBJ2-4, with D perhaps being TRBD1 or TRBD2 (5 bases each). Germline V lookup: CDR1 DFQATT, CDR2 SNEGSKA (reference sequence). The CDR3 is 14 amino acids. The germline V and J ends were trimmed by 5 bases and 7 bases, with 18 bases remaining between them. In DNA, the CDR3 is TGCAGTGCTGACGGGGCGACTCAGGGTAACATTCAGTACTTC. This codes for CSADGATQGNIQYF.